Presented here are 25 T cell receptor beta chains from one specimen sequenced in a study of siplizumab effects on memory and regulatory T cells (dated by TCRdb to between 2018 and 2021). Library construction relied on the immunoSEQ multiplex PCR assay. Drawn from immuneACCESS, this table holds only the in-frame rearrangements with V and J called that TCRdb kept. Clones are partly lost; checked studies trace under half to an unresolved V gene and leave the rest unexplained. Recorded for this sample are under 100,000 clones; roughly 89% of them occurred a single time. The ten largest make up approximately 1.4% of the sample. The sample taken for sequencing was Tregs sorted from blood. The receptors were gathered from a human donor in good health.

The rearrangement links TRBV18 to TRBJ2-7, with D unresolved. This CDR3 region has 11 residues. The germline gives CDR1 KGHSH, CDR2 LQKENI. The V end lost 4 bases, the J end lost 5 bases, and 6 bases lay between the germline ends. CDR3 region: CASSLSNEQYF. As DNA, the CDR3 is TGTGCCAGCTCACTCAGCAACGAGCAGTACTTC.

The genes are TRBV9 and TRBJ2-5; D possibly corresponds to TRBD1 (5 bases). The germline gives CDR1 SGDLS, CDR2 YYNGEE. V gave up 1 base and J gave up 3 bases, with 13 bases separating them. This CDR3 has 15 residues. For the CDR3, the DNA is TGTGCCAGCAGCGTATATCCAGGGAACGAAGAGACCCAGTACTTC. Encoded protein: CASSVYPGNEETQYF.

J is TRBJ1-2 and V is TRBV19; 7 bases agree with TRBD1. The CDR3 spans 17 residues. J gave up 2 bases and V 6 bases, and 15 bases lay outside the gene matches. Germline CDR1 is LNHDA and CDR2 is SQIVND (reference sequence). CDR3 coding DNA: TGTGCCAGTAGGCAACCCCGGGACAGCTCATTCAACTATGGCTACACCTTC. Translating it yields CASRQPRDSSFNYGYTF.

The rearrangement joins TRBV7-2 to TRBJ1-1, with D perhaps TRBD1 (5 bases). CDR3 length: 14 amino acids. Trimming removed 5 bases from V and 5 bases from J, with 15 bases in between. Germline V gene lookup returns CDR1 SGHTA and CDR2 FQGNSA. The CDR3 DNA sequence: TGTGCCAGCAGCCTCGGGGGTACCATGACTGAAGCTTTCTTT. The encoded protein is CASSLGGTMTEAFF.

V and J are TRBV10-2 and TRBJ2-4; 7 nucleotides line up with TRBD1. Losses at the gene ends were 8 bases for V and 6 bases for J; bases not matched to a gene: 4. Germline CDR1 is WSHSY and CDR2 is SAAADI. This CDR3 spans 12 amino acids. In DNA form, the CDR3 reads TGCGCCAGCCTGGGACAGAGAAACATTCAGTACTTC. Residues: CASLGQRNIQYF.

This clone was counted once. The V and J genes are TRBV18 and TRBJ2-5, with 9 bases lining up with TRBD1. Germline V gives CDR1 KGHSH, CDR2 LQKENI. The V and J ends lost 3 bases and 5 bases, in that order; junction bases with no gene match: 7. The CDR3 totals 15 residues. The CDR3 loop reads CASSPGGQGLETQYF. For the CDR3, the DNA is TGTGCCAGCTCACCCGGGGGACAGGGTTTGGAGACCCAGTACTTC.

CDR3 in DNA: TGTGCCAGCAGCCCGAGACTTCTGGGAGGGGGTTACAATGAGCAGTTCTTC. Translation gives CASSPRLLGGGYNEQFF. V gene TRBV11-2 combines with J gene TRBJ2-1; tentative D call: TRBD2 (7 bases). Between the trimmed V and J ends, which lost 5 bases and 4 bases, there was a span of 21 bases. Per the germline V gene, CDR1 is SGHAT and CDR2 is FQNNGV. The CDR3 length is 17 residues.

V gene TRBV7-9 combines with J gene TRBJ2-1, with D unresolved. Germline loops: CDR1 SEHNR, CDR2 FQNEAQ (reference sequence). The CDR3 loop spans 10 amino acids. The V and J ends lost 2 bases and 10 bases respectively, with 3 bases between them. The chain's CDR3 is CASSLREQFF. CDR3 sequence (DNA): TGTGCCAGCAGCTTACGAGAGCAGTTCTTC.

The chain recombines TRBV6-6 with TRBJ1-6, with 10 bases identical to TRBD1. The CDR3 length is 14 residues. J was trimmed by 10 bases and V by 7 bases; bases with no gene match: 7. The germline CDR1 and CDR2 sequences are MNHNY and SVGAGI (reference sequence). CDR3 DNA: TGTGCCAGCAACCCGGGACAGGGGATCTCACCCCTCCACTTT. It codes for CASNPGQGISPLHF.

The rearrangement links TRBV5-6 to TRBJ1-5, with D possibly being TRBD1 (6 bases). The CDR3 has 14 amino acids. Germline V lookup: CDR1 SGHDT, CDR2 YYEEEE. V was trimmed by 4 bases and J by 7 bases, leaving 15 bases between them. The CDR3 region has the DNA TGTGCCAGCAGCCGACGGACAGAGGGCCAGCCCCAGCATTTT. It is translated as CASSRRTEGQPQHF. Supplemented by reference TRBV5-6 and TRBJ1-5, the full variable domain reads DAGVTQSPTHLIKTRGQQVTLRCSPKSGHDTVSWYQQALGQGPQFIFQYYEEEERQRGNFPDRFSGHQFPNYSSELNVNALLLGDSALYLCASSRRTEGQPQHFGDGTRLSIL.

The rearrangement joins TRBV18 to TRBJ2-3; D gene unclear. Trimming shortened V by 4 bases and J by 1 base, and 9 bases separated the two germline ends. Germline V gene sequence: CDR1 KGHSH, CDR2 LQKENI. The CDR3 extends over 14 amino acids. The CDR3 nucleotides read TGTGCCAGCTCACTTCTGGCTGGCACAGATACGCAGTATTTT. Its protein product is CASSLLAGTDTQYF.

The chain joins TRBV6-6 to TRBJ2-3; D is perhaps TRBD1 or TRBD2 (6 bases each). The CDR3 extends over 15 amino acids. Germline V gives CDR1 MNHNY, CDR2 SVGAGI (reference sequence). V was trimmed by 2 bases and J by 4 bases, leaving 13 bases between them. The CDR3 DNA reads as TGTGCCAGCAGTTACCTGGGGGGCGGGGCAGATACGCAGTATTTT. Translation gives CASSYLGGGADTQYF.

This clone occurred once. This rearrangement joins TRBV10-2 to TRBJ2-7; 9 bases match TRBD1. With V trimmed by 5 bases and J by 3 bases, 2 bases remained unmatched. This CDR3 is built from 13 residues. CDR1 and CDR2 from the germline V gene are WSHSY and SAAADI. The CDR3 DNA follows: TGCGCCAGCAGTTGGACAGGGGACTACGAGCAGTACTTC. This translates into CASSWTGDYEQYF.

The chain employs TRBV2 and TRBJ2-4; 7 bases align to TRBD2. The CDR3 is made up of 15 amino acids. Germline values: CDR1 SNHLY, CDR2 FYNNEI. The V and J ends lost 7 bases and 4 bases, in that order; junction bases with no gene match: 10. The CDR3 region has the DNA TGTGCCAGCACTCTGGGAGGGCCGGGGAAAAACATTCAGTACTTC. Translation gives CASTLGGPGKNIQYF.

V is TRBV7-2 and J is TRBJ2-5, with 10 bases identical to TRBD2. This CDR3 has 14 residues. CDR1 and CDR2 from the germline V gene are SGHTA and FQGNSA. Unmatched junction bases numbered 5, after V lost 5 bases and J lost 5 bases. As DNA, the CDR3 is TGTGCCAGCAGCCGAGCGGGGGGGACGGAGACCCAGTACTTC. Protein: CASSRAGGTETQYF.

J is TRBJ2-3 and V is TRBV7-2; D call uncertain. This CDR3 contains 12 residues. From germline, CDR1 is SGHTA and CDR2 FQGNSA. Trimming removed 5 bases from V and 5 bases from J, with 8 bases in between. The CDR3 DNA reads TGTGCCAGCAGCCGACGAGGAGATACGCAGTATTTT. Protein sequence: CASSRRGDTQYF. Supplemented by reference TRBV7-2 and TRBJ2-3, the full variable domain reads GAGVSQSPSNKVTEKGKDVELRCDPISGHTALYWYRQSLGQGLEFLIYFQGNSAPDKSGLPSDRFSAERTGGSVSTLTIQRTQQEDSAVYLCASSRRGDTQYFGPGTRLTVL.

This chain uses TRBV15 with TRBJ2-2; D remains unclear. V gave up 5 bases and J gave up 8 bases, with 6 bases separating them. There are 11 residues in the CDR3. CDR1 LNHNV and CDR2 YYDKDF come from the germline V gene (reference sequence). CDR3 in DNA: TGTGCCACCAGCGCCCCGGGGGAGCTGTTTTTT. This translates into CATSAPGELFF. Drawing the rest from reference TRBV15 and TRBJ2-2, the complete variable domain is DAMVIQNPRYQVTQFGKPVTLSCSQTLNHNVMYWYQQKSSQAPKLLFHYYDKDFNNEADTPDNFQSRRPNTSFCFLDIRSPGLGDTAMYLCATSAPGELFFGEGSRLTVL.

V and J are TRBV7-6 and TRBJ2-1; D gene ambiguous. This CDR3 has 13 amino acids. V lost 1 base, J lost 6 bases, and 7 bases lay in between. Per the germline V gene, CDR1 is SGHVS and CDR2 is FNYEAQ. CDR3 DNA sequence: TGTGCCAGCAGCTTAGGGTTAGGCAATGAGCAGTTCTTC. Translation gives CASSLGLGNEQFF.

This clone was detected once. The chain links TRBV5-1 to TRBJ2-5, with 10 bases aligning to TRBD1. The CDR3 has 12 amino acids. Germline-derived CDR1 and CDR2 are SGHRS and YFSETQ. With 6 bases clipped from V and 11 bases from J, the junction kept 7 bases outside the gene matches. The chain's CDR3 is CASTRDRGSQYF. The DNA for the CDR3 is TGCGCCAGCACCAGGGACAGGGGAAGTCAGTACTTC. Supplemented by reference TRBV5-1 and TRBJ2-5, the full variable domain reads KAGVTQTPRYLIKTRGQQVTLSCSPISGHRSVSWYQQTPGQGLQFLFEYFSETQRNKGNFPGRFSGRQFSNSRSEMNVSTLELGDSALYLCASTRDRGSQYFGPGTRLLVL.

V usage is TRBV2 and J usage is TRBJ1-5; D perhaps matches TRBD1 (5 bases). Germline loops: CDR1 SNHLY, CDR2 FYNNEI. The germline V and J ends were trimmed by 4 bases and 8 bases, with 12 bases remaining between them. The CDR3 length is 13 residues. The CDR3 nucleotides read TGTGCCAGCAGTGTCCGCAGGGATGAGCCCCAGCATTTT. Translated: CASSVRRDEPQHF. Drawing the rest from reference TRBV2 and TRBJ1-5, the complete variable domain is EPEVTQTPSHQVTQMGQEVILRCVPISNHLYFYWYRQILGQKVEFLVSFYNNEISEKSEIFDDQFSVERPDGSNFTLKIRSTKLEDSAMYFCASSVRRDEPQHFGDGTRLSIL.

V gene TRBV15 combines with J gene TRBJ2-7; D gene unclear. The V gene's germline CDR1 is LNHNV and CDR2 YYDKDF (reference sequence). With 0 bases removed from V and 3 bases from J, the gap between germline ends came to 21 bases. The CDR3 totals 18 residues. CDR3 bases: TGTGCCACCAGCAGAGATTCTATTGGTCGGATGGGCGACTACGAGCAGTACTTC. Protein: CATSRDSIGRMGDYEQYF.

The chain combines TRBV6-5 with TRBJ2-7; 10 nucleotides match TRBD1. This CDR3 has 15 amino acids. The J segment lost 4 bases and the V segment lost 8 bases, leaving 11 bases of the junction unmatched. Germline V CDR1 and CDR2: MNHEY, SVGAGI. This CDR3 is CASSSGGTGEYEQYF. CDR3 nucleotide sequence: TGTGCCAGCTCCAGTGGAGGGACAGGGGAATACGAGCAGTACTTC.

The chain joins TRBV28 to TRBJ1-2; D is perhaps TRBD1 (5 bases). The CDR3 extends over 17 amino acids. CDR1 and CDR2 (germline): MDHEN, SYDVKM. V was clipped by 3 bases and J by 4 bases, with 21 bases between them. This CDR3 reads CASSFWALGGQGYGYTF. The CDR3 DNA reads TGTGCCAGCAGTTTTTGGGCCTTGGGAGGGCAGGGCTATGGCTACACCTTC.

V gene TRBV28 combines with J gene TRBJ2-3; the D is unclear. The CDR3 length is 11 residues. V shed 3 bases and J shed 10 bases, with 8 bases lying between them. Looked up from germline, CDR1 is MDHEN and CDR2 is SYDVKM. The CDR3 loop reads CASSFPPAQYF. The DNA of the CDR3 is TGTGCCAGCAGTTTCCCCCCCGCGCAGTATTTT.

V and J are TRBV30 and TRBJ2-3, with unresolved D. The CDR3 loop spans 12 amino acids. The germline V and J ends were trimmed by 6 bases and 7 bases, with 14 bases remaining between them. Germline V gene sequence: CDR1 GTSNPN, CDR2 SVGIG (reference sequence). In DNA form, the CDR3 reads TGTGCCTGCCGAGAGAACCCGCATACGCAGTATTTT. Its translation: CACRENPHTQYF.